This T cell receptor beta chain emerged from a study of Ad26.COV2.S vaccination and SARS-CoV-2 variants listed by TCRdb under 2021. Some background on the complete study: Vaccine-arm donors came from COV1001, a multicentre, randomized, double-blind, placebo-controlled phase I-IIa trial of Ad26.COV2.S in healthy adults. Ad26.COV2.S was administered intramuscularly at a dose of 5x10^10 or 1x10^11 viral particles, either as one shot or as two shots given 56 days apart. TCRbeta repertoire sequencing served as the tool for gauging how specific and how broad the SARS-CoV-2-reactive T cell receptors were following Ad26.COV2.S vaccination. A total of approximately 32 samples were included in the TCR-sequenced set, comprising about 20 Ad26.COV2.S vaccine recipients, 5 placebo recipients and 8 SARS-CoV-2 convalescent individuals. Trial participants were randomized into five groups of five, in which low-dose or high-dose Ad26.COV2.S was given once or twice, or placebo was given on both occasions. Throughout the experiments and outcome assessment, investigators stayed blinded to trial group allocation. Findings and caveats that apply to the study as a whole: The study was not powered to compare responses between vaccine doses or regimens. Substantial breadth of spike-specific CD8+ and CD4+ T cell responses was reported after vaccination. The authors noted that total T cell responses may have been underestimated by the TCR breadth and depth analyses. Compared with placebo recipients, Ad26.COV2.S recipients showed higher spike-specific TCR breadth (P = 0.0014). Comparable non-spike TCR breadth was observed between vaccine and placebo recipients, consistent with only spike being contained in the vaccine.

As encoded in the germline V gene (reference sequence), CDR1 is LNHDA while CDR2 is SQIVND. The CDR3 numbers 15 residues from cysteine through phenylalanine. The sequence is cut down to CDR3 DNA, 45 bases in frame from base 1. The junction carries 16 bases between V and J, which are trimmed by 4 bases and 7 bases respectively. The sample's treatment or condition, from its label and the paper: around 19 received Ad26.COV2.S at low or high dose, single or two shots; 5 received placebo; per-sample allocation not given. For vaccine and placebo recipients, repertoires were sequenced using samples collected on day 63 after the first injection. Between 29 July and 7 August 2020, Cohort 1b enrolled 20 to 30 adults aged 18-55 years at one site in Boston, USA. Ad26.COV2.S was a replication-incompetent adenovirus type 26 vector that expressed a prefusion-stabilized SARS-CoV-2 spike protein derived from the original Wuhan strain.

The immunoSEQ Assay was used to sequence TCRbeta CDR3 regions. After extraction, genomic DNA underwent amplification by bias-controlled multiplex PCR, followed by high-throughput sequencing. In the paper's pipeline: To quantify the absolute abundance of every unique TCRbeta CDR3 region, sequences were collapsed and filtered. Usable DNA was measured by amplifying reference genes present in all nucleated cells, and TCRbeta template counts were normalized to that usable DNA to estimate T cell fraction. Repertoire TCRs were annotated as SARS-CoV-2-specific when V gene, CDR3 amino acid sequence and J gene were exactly matched to a known reactive TCR set. The reference SARS-CoV-2 TCR set was obtained from MIRA and was filtered for enrichment in COVID-19-positive ImmuneCODE repertoires, whereby public or cross-reactive TCRs were removed. Using the MIRA antigens, annotated TCRs were further analysed by specific ORF or by position within an ORF. Breadth was defined as the number of annotated unique rearrangements divided by the total number of unique productive rearrangements, and depth was defined as the summed frequency of the annotated unique rearrangements. TCR breadth was compared between groups using two-sided Wilcoxon rank-sum tests. The source is immuneACCESS, and TCRdb retained only in-frame sequences with V and J called. Part of the clones is not carried over; for the studies checked, unresolved V genes explain less than half of this, and the remainder is unexplained. Clone size and the V and J calls come from that table; the DNA yielded D and trimming. The sample table records a few hundred thousand clones; 92% of these occur just once. About 1.7% of the sample rests with the top ten.

A single count supports this clone. Its recognized antigen is unknown. Base qualities are not at hand, and no much larger clone is one base apart. This receptor chain uses TRBV19 and TRBJ1-4, and perhaps TRBD1 as D gene, on 5 matching bases. This receptor was identified in a person aged 18-60 years who received the Ad26.COV2.S COVID-19 vaccine or a placebo. Here the sequenced sample was peripheral blood, taken in a trial of Ad26.COV2.S vaccine versus placebo. The nucleotides read TGTGCCAGTAGTACCCCAGGGCGGGAGGTTGAAAAACTGTTTTTT. Protein translation: CASSTPGREVEKLFF.